Listed here is a single T cell receptor beta chain. Using immunoSEQ multiplex PCR, the repertoire was profiled, and TCRdb retains in-frame clones only, with some absent. The sample has about 440,000 clones, around 88% seen once. The Seattle patients joined while their infection was active and were tracked longitudinally afterward. The sample is drawn from a study of blood T cell repertoires in COVID-19. Study overall: Samples representing acute and convalescent COVID-19 were sourced from the United States, Italy and Spain. Sources were T cells, B-cell-depleted T cells, or PBMCs; the material itself was cDNA or gDNA.

The CDR3 is 17 residues long. The germline V gene has CDR1 SEHNR and CDR2 FQNEAQ (reference sequence). Trimming took 4 bases from V and 0 from J, leaving 19 bases between them. This receptor was obtained from a woman aged 50 to 65 with COVID-19, enrolled during active disease. The source material was peripheral blood. The chain employs TRBV7-9 and TRBJ2-7; D perhaps matches TRBD1 (5 bases). Here the CDR3 DNA reads TGTGCCAGCAGCTCTTCGGTGGGGCAAGACGTCTCCTACGAGCAGTACTTC. The encoded protein is CASSSSVGQDVSYEQYF.